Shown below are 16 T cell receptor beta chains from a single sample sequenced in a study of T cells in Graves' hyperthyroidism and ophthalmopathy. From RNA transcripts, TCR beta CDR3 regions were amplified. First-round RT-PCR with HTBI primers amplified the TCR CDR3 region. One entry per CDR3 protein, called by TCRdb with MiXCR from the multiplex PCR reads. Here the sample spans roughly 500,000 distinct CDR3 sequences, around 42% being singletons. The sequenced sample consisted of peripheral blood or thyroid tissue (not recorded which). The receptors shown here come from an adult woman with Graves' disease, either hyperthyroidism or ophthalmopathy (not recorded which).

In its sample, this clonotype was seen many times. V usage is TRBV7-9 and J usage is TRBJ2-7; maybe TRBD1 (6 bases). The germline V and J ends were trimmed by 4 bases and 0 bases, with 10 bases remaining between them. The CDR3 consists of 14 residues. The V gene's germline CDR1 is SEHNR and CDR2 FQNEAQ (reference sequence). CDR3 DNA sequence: TGTGCCAGCAGCTATGACAGGAGCTCCTACGAGCAGTACTTC. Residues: CASSYDRSSYEQYF.

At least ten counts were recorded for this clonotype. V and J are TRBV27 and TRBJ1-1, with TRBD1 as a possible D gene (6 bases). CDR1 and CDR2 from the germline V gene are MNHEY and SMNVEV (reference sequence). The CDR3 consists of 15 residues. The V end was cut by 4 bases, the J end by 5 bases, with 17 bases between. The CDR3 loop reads CASSYLRGAGTEAFF. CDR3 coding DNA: TGTGCCAGCAGTTACCTCCGGGGGGCTGGGACTGAAGCTTTCTTT.

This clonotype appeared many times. CDR3 DNA sequence: TGCAGTGCTAGTAGGGGGCCCTGGGGGCAGCCCCAGCATTTT. Encoded protein: CSASRGPWGQPQHF. The chain has TRBV20-1 and TRBJ1-5; 7 bases map to TRBD1. V dropped 3 bases and J dropped 7; count of bases not matched to a gene: 9. CDR1 DFQATT and CDR2 SNEGSKA come from the germline V gene (reference sequence). The CDR3 has 14 residues.

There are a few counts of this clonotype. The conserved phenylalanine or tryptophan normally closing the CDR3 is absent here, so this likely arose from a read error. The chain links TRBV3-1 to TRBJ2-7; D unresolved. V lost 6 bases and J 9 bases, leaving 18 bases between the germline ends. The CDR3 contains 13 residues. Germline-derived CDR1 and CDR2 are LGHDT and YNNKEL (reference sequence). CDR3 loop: CASSRVYSGSQYL. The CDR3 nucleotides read TGTGCCAGCAGTCGGGTCTATTCCGGTTCGCAGTACCTC.

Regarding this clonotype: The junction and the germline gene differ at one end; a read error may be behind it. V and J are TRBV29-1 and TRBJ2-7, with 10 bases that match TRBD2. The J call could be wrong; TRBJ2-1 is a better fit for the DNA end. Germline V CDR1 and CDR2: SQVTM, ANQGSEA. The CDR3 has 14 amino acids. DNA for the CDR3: TGCAGCGCGCCCCAGGGACTAGCGTTAAATGAACAGTTCTTC. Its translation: CSAPQGLALNEQFF.

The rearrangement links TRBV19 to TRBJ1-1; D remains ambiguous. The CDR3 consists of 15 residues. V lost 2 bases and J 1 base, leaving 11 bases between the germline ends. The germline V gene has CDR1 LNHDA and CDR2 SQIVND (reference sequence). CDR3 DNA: TGTGCCAGTAGTATAATCCGGAGAGGGAACACTGAAGCTTTCTTT. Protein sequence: CASSIIRRGNTEAFF. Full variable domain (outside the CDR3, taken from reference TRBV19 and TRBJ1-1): DGGITQSPKYLFRKEGQNVTLSCEQNLNHDAMYWYRQDPGQGLRLIYYSQIVNDFQKGDIAEGYSVSREKKESFPLTVTSAQKNPTAFYLCASSIIRRGNTEAFFGQGTRLTVV.

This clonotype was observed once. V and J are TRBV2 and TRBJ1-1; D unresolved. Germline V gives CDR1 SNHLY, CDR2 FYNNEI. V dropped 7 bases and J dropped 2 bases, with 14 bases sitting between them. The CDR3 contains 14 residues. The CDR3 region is CASTRSIINTEAFF. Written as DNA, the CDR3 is TGTGCCAGCACGAGATCTATTATAAACACTGAAGCTTTCTTT.

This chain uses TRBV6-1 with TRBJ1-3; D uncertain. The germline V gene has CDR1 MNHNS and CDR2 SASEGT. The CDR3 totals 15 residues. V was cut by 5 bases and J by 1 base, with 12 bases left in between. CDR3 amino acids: CASSLGRTSGNTIYF. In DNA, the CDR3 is TGTGCCAGCAGTCTGGGGAGGACGTCTGGAAACACCATATATTTT.

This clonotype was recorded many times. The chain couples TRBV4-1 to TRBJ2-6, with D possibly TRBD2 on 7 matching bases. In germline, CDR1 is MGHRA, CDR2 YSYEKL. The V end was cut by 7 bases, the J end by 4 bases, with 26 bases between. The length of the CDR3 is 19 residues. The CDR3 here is CASNQSPLAGARGANVLTF. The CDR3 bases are TGCGCCAGCAATCAATCCCCCCTGGCGGGGGCGCGAGGGGCCAACGTCCTGACTTTC.

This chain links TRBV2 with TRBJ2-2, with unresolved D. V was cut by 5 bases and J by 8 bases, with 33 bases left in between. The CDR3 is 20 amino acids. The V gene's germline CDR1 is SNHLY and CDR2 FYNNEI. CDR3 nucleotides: TGTGCCAGCAGTCTTAGGGATCAGCCCGAAACAAACTGCTGGCAAGGGGAGCTGTTTTTT. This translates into CASSLRDQPETNCWQGELFF.

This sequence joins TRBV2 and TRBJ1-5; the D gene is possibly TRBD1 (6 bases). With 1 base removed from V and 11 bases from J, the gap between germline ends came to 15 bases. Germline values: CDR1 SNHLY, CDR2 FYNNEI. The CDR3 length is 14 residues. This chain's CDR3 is CASSEEGKGETQHF. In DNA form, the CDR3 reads TGTGCCAGCAGTGAAGAGGGTAAGGGGGAGACCCAGCATTTT.

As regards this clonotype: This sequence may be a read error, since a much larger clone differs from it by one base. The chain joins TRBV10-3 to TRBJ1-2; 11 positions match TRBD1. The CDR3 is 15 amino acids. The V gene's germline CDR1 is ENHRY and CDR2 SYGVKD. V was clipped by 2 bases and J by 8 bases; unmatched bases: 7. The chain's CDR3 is CAISEIGQGALGYTF. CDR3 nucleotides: TGTGCCATCAGTGAGATCGGACAGGGGGCTCTGGGCTACACCTTC.

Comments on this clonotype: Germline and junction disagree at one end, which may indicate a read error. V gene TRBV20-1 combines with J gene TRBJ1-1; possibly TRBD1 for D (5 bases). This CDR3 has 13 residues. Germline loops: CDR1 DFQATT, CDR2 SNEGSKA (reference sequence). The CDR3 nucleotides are TGCGGTGCTAGAAGGGAGGGGACCACTAAAGCTTTCTTT. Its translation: CGARREGTTKAFF.

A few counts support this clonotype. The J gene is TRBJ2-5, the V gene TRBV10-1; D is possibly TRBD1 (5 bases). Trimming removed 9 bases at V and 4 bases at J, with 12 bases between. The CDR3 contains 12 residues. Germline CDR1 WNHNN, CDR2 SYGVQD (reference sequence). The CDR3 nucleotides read TGCGCCAGGGACAATCAGGGAGAGACCCAGTACTTC. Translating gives CARDNQGETQYF.

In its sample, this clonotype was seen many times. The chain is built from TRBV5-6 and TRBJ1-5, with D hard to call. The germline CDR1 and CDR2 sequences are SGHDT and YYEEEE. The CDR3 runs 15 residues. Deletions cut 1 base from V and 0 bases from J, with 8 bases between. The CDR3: CASSLTGVSNQPQHF. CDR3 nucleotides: TGTGCCAGCAGCTTGACTGGGGTTAGCAATCAGCCCCAGCATTTT.

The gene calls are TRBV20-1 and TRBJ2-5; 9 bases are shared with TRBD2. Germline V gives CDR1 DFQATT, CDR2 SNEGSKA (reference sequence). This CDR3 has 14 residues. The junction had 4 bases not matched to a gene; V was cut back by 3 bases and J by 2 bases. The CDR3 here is CSARTSGRQETQYF. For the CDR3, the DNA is TGCAGTGCTAGGACTAGCGGTCGTCAAGAGACCCAGTACTTC.